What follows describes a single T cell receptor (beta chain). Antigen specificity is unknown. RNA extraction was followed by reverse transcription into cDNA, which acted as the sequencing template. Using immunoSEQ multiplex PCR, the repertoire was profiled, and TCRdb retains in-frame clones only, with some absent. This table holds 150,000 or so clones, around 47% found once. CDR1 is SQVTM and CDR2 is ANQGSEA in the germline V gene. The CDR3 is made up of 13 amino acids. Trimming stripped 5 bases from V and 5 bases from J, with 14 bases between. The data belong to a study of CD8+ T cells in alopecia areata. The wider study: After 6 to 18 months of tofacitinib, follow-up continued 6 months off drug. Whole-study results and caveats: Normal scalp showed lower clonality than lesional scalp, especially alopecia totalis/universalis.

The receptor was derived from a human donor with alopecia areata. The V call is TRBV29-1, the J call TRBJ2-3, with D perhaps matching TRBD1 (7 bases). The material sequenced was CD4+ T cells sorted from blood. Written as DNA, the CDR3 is TGCAGCGTTAGCCGACAGGGAGGAGATACGCAGTATTTT. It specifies CSVSRQGGDTQYF.